This note documents a single T cell receptor beta chain sequence. Its antigen is undetermined. These data belong to a study of blood T cells in healthy people across ages. Study in general: Capturing about one barcoded beta molecule per two T cells was achieved by template switching. Notes on the study in general: Expanded clonotype changes were possibly confounded by unknown donor CMV status.

With a J-beta primer mix and a sample-barcoded 5' primer, a second PCR ran roughly 7 to 11 cycles. TCRdb used MiXCR to reprocess the 5' RACE reads, holding one entry per CDR3 protein. This table has over 1,500,000 distinct CDR3 sequences, roughly 49% appearing once. The sequence was obtained from a woman in her thirties or forties in good health. The sample consisted of blood.

The CDR3 reads CASSLGRGGPLDTQYF. CDR3 in DNA: TGTGCCAGCAGTTTGGGGCGGGGGGGCCCCTTAGATACGCAGTATTTT. The genes are TRBV12-3 or TRBV12-4 and TRBJ2-3, with 9 positions matching TRBD2. This CDR3 spans 16 amino acids. Trimming removed 3 bases from V and 5 bases from J; junction bases left unmatched: 9.